The sequence of this T cell receptor (beta chain) was determined in a study of cytomegalovirus exposure and HLA in healthy donors. Study observations and caveats: An ancestry cluster, one associated with Asian ancestry, reportedly showed fewer N-insertions than the approximately 700-donor mean in a later analysis. TCR beta chains numbering under 200 were designated cytomegalovirus-associated.

The sample holds a few counts of this clone. Its antigen is currently unknown. PCR primers comprised 60 Vbeta and 13 Jbeta primers. Sequencing used immunoSEQ multiplex PCR; TCRdb keeps in-frame clones, though not all of them. The sample has 170,000 or so clones, under 85% seen once; the top ten hold 1.5% to 2%. CDR3 length equals 14 residues. CDR1 and CDR2 (germline): SGHRS, YFSETQ. Between the trimmed V and J ends, which lost 6 bases and 2 bases, there was a span of 11 bases. The chain combines TRBV5-1 with TRBJ2-2, with D unclear. What was sequenced was PBMCs. The source of this sequence is a woman between 25 and 40 years old in good health and CMV-seronegative. CDR3: CASISPSNTGELFF. The CDR3 nucleotides read TGCGCCAGCATTTCTCCTTCCAACACCGGGGAGCTGTTTTTT.